This T cell receptor (beta chain) was captured in a study of cytomegalovirus exposure and HLA in healthy donors. Germline assignment: CDR1 LNHDA and CDR2 SQIVND (reference sequence). The germline V and J ends were trimmed by 5 bases and 1 base, with 9 bases remaining between them. CDR3 length: 14 amino acids. PCR involved 60 Vbeta and 13 Jbeta primers. Measured with immunoSEQ multiplex PCR; TCRdb has only the in-frame clones, and not every one. This sample carries around 230,000 clones, 82% of them seen once, and the ten largest clones take approximately 6.5%. The chain recombines TRBV19 with TRBJ1-5; tentatively, D is TRBD1 (5 bases). This sequence was found in a man aged 35 to 55 in good health and CMV-seropositive. Sequencing was performed on PBMCs. CDR3 loop: CASSRGVSNQPQHF. CDR3 nucleotide sequence: TGTGCCAGTAGTCGGGGGGTAAGCAATCAGCCCCAGCATTTT.